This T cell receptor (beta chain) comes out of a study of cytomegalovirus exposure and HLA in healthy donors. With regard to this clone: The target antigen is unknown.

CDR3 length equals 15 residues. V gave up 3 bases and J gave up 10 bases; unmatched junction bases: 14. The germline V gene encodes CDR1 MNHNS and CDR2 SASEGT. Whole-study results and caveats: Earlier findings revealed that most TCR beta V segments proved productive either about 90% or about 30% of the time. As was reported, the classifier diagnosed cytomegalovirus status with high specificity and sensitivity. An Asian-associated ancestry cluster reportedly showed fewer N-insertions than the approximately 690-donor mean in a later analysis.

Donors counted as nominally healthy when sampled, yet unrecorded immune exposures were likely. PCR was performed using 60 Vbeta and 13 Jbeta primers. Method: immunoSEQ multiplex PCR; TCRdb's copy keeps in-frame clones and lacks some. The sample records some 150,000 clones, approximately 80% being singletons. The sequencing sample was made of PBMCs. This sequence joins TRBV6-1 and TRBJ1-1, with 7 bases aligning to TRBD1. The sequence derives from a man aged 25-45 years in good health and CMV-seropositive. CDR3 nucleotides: TGTGCCAGCAGTGAGGGGGGACAGCCATGGGGTTCAGCTTTCTTT. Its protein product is CASSEGGQPWGSAFF.